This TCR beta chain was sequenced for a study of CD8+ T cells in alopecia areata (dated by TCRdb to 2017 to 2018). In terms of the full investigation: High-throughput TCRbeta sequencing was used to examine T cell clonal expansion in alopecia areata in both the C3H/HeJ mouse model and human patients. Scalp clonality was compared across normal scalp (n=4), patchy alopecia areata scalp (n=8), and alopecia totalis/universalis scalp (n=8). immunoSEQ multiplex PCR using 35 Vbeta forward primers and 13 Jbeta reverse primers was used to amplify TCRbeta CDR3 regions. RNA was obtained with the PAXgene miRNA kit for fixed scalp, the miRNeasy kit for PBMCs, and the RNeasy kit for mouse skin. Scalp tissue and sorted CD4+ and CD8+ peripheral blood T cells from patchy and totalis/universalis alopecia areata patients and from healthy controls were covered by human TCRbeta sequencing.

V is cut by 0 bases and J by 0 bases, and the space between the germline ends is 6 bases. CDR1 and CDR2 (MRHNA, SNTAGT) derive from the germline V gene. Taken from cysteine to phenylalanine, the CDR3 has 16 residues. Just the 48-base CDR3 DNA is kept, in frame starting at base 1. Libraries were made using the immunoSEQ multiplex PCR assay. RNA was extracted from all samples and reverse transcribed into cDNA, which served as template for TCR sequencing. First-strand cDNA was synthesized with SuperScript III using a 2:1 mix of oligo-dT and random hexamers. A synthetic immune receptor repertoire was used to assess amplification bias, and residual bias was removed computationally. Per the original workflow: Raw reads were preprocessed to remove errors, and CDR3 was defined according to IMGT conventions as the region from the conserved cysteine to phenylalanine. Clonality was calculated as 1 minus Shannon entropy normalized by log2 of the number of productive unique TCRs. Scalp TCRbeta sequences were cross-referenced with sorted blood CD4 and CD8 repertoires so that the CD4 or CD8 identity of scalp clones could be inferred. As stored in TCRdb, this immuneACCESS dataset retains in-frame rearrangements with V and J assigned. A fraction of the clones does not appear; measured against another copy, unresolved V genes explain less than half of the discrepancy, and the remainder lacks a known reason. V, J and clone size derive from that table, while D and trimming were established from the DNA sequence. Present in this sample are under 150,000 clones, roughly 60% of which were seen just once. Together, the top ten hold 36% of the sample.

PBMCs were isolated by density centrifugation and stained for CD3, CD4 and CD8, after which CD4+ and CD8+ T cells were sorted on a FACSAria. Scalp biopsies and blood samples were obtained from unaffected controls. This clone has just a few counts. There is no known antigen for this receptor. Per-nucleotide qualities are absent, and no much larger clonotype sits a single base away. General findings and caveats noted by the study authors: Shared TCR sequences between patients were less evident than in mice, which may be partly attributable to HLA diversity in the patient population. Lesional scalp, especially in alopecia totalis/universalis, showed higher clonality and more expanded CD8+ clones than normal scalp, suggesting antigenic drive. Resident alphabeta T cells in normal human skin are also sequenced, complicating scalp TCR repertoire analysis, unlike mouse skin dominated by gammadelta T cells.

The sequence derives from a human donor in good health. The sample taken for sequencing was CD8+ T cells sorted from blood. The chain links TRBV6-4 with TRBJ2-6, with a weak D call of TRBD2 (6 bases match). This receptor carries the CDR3 CASSDSSGSGANVLTF. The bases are TGTGCCAGCAGTGACTCTAGCGGCTCTGGGGCCAACGTCCTGACTTTC.